A selection of T cell receptor beta chains follows, all from one sample in a study of siplizumab effects on memory and regulatory T cells. Repertoires were generated with immunoSEQ multiplex PCR, while TCRdb's copy carries only in-frame clones and drops some. The sample consists of some 100,000 clones, about 94% of them appearing once. Source material: non-Treg CD4+ T cells sorted from blood. All receptors come from a human donor in good health. CDR3s include the opening cysteine and the closing phenylalanine or tryptophan. The D gene is left open where the match is weak. Clone size, where shown, is once, few, many, or a class for clones that have expanded.

-,TRBV5-1,TRBJ1-3,-,TGCGCCAGCAGCTTCTCCGCGGACCTCACTGGAAACACCATATATTTT,CASSFSADLTGNTIYF
TRBD1,TRBV7-9,TRBJ1-2,-,TGTGCCAGCAGCCTGTCCGGACAGGGGTTTGTCTATGGCTACACCTTC,CASSLSGQGFVYGYTF
TRBD1,TRBV6-5,TRBJ2-1,once,TGTGCCAGCAGTTACTCCTATCCTCGACAGGGCCATGAGCAGTTCTTC,CASSYSYPRQGHEQFF
-,TRBV7-2,TRBJ1-2,-,TGTGCCAGCAGCTCCCTAGGAGGGTACGGTGTTAGCTATGGCTACACCTTC,CASSSLGGYGVSYGYTF
-,TRBV28,TRBJ2-3,-,TGTGCCAGCAGCTCTCTTCCGGATTCTAGCACAGATACGCAGTATTTT,CASSSLPDSSTDTQYF
-,TRBV7-2,TRBJ2-1,-,TGTGCCAGCAGCTTATTCTCGGGAGCCCAAGCTCGGTTCTTC,CASSLFSGAQARFF
-,TRBV5-4,TRBJ1-1,-,TGTGCCAGCAGCGACAACCCCCGTAGGGGCACTGAAGCTTTCTTT,CASSDNPRRGTEAFF
TRBD1,TRBV5-1,TRBJ2-7,-,TGCGCCAGCAGCTTGATCGACAGGGCGATGGAGCAGTACTTC,CASSLIDRAMEQYF
-,TRBV5-1,TRBJ1-1,-,TGCGCCAGCAGCCCTCTCAAAACGAACACTGAAGCTTTCTTT,CASSPLKTNTEAFF
TRBD1,TRBV2,TRBJ2-2,-,TGTGCCAGTCGACGGCAGGGGGCAGGAACCGGGGAGCTGTTTTTT,CASRRQGAGTGELFF
-,TRBV5-1,TRBJ1-1,-,TGCGCCAGCAGCTTGGTTGGGGGTCAGACTGAAGCTTTCTTT,CASSLVGGQTEAFF
TRBD2,TRBV30,TRBJ2-1,-,TGTGCCCGGAGCGGGAGCTATGGGAATGAGCAGTTCTTC,CARSGSYGNEQFF
-,TRBV11-2,TRBJ1-1,once,TGTGCCAGCGCGCGCGGACGGACGAACACTGAAGCTTTCTTT,CASARGRTNTEAFF
-,TRBV7-9,TRBJ1-1,-,TGTGCCAGCAGCTACCGGGAGGGATTTGGTGAAGCTTTCTTT,CASSYREGFGEAFF
-,TRBV9,TRBJ2-5,-,TGTGCCAGCAGCGTAGGGGGAGTGAGGGAGACCCAGTACTTC,CASSVGGVRETQYF
TRBD2,TRBV18,TRBJ2-7,-,TGTGCCAGCTCACCACCGTGGAGTAGCGGGCTACTGGACGAGCAGTACTTC,CASSPPWSSGLLDEQYF
-,TRBV19,TRBJ1-5,-,TGTGCCAGTAGTGAGGGGCACCTTAGCAATCAGCCCCAGCATTTT,CASSEGHLSNQPQHF
TRBD1,TRBV19,TRBJ1-4,-,TGTGCCAGTAGTAAGACAGGGGAAATTGAAAAACTGTTTTTT,CASSKTGEIEKLFF
TRBD1,TRBV2,TRBJ2-3,-,TGTGCCAGCAGTAAAATGGACAGGGCGATAACAGATACGCAGTATTTT,CASSKMDRAITDTQYF
TRBD2,TRBV5-1,TRBJ2-3,-,TGCGCCAGCAAGGAGGGAGGGCCCACAGATACGCAGTATTTT,CASKEGGPTDTQYF
TRBD1,TRBV11-3,TRBJ2-2,-,TGTGCCAGCACCGACAGGGGGAGGAACACCGGGGAGCTGTTTTTT,CASTDRGRNTGELFF
-,TRBV5-6,TRBJ2-1,-,TGTGCCAGCAGCCCCCCCGCGGGGGCAGGCTCCTACAATGAGCAGTTCTTC,CASSPPAGAGSYNEQFF